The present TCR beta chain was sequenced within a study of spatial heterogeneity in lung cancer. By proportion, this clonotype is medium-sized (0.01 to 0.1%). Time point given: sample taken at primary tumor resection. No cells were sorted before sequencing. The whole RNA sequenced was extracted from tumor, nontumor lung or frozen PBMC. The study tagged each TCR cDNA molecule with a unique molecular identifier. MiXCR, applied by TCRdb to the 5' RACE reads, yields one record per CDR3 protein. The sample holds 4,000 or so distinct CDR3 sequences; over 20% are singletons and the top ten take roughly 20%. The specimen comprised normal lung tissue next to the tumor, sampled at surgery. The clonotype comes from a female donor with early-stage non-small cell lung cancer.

The CDR3 here is CSAGQGAATDQPQHF. Written as DNA, the CDR3 is TGCAGTGCGGGCCAAGGGGCAGCGACGGATCAGCCCCAGCATTTT. This chain links TRBV20-1 with TRBJ1-5; the D gene is possibly TRBD1 (5 bases). The V end was cut by 6 bases, the J end by 5 bases, with 20 bases between. CDR1 is DFQATT, CDR2 SNEGSKA, per germline (reference sequence). CDR3 length equals 15 residues.